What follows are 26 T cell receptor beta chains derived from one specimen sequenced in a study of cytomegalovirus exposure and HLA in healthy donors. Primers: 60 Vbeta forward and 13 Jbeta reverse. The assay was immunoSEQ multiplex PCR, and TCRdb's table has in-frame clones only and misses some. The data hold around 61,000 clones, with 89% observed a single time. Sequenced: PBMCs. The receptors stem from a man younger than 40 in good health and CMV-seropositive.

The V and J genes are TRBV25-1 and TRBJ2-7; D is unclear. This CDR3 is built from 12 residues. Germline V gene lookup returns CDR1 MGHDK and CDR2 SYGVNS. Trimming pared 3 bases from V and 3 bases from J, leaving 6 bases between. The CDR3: CASSDSLYEQYF. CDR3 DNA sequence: TGTGCCAGCAGTGATTCCCTCTACGAGCAGTACTTC.

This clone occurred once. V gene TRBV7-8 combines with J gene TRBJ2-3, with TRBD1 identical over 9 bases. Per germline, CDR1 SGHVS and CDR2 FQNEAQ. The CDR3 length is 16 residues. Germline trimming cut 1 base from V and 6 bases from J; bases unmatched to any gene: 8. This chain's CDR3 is CASSLVPTGGMDTQYF. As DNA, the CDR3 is TGTGCCAGCAGCTTAGTACCAACAGGGGGCATGGATACGCAGTATTTT.

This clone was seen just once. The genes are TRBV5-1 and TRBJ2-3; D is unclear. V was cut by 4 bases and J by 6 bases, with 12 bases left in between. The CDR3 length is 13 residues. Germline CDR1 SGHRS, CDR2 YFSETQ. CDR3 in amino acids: CASSPGASDTQYF. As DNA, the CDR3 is TGCGCCAGCAGCCCTGGTGCGTCGGATACGCAGTATTTT.

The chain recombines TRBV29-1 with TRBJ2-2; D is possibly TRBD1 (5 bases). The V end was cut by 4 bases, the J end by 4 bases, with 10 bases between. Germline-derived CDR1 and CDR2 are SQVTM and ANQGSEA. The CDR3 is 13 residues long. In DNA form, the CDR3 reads TGCAGCGTTGTAGGGGTAACCACCGGGGAGCTGTTTTTT. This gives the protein CSVVGVTTGELFF.

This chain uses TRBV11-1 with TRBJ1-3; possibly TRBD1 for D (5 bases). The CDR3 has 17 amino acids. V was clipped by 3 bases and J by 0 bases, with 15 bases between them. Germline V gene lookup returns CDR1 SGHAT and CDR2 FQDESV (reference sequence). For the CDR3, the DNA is TGTGCCAGCAGCTTTCGCGACAGACCAATCTCTGGAAACACCATATATTTT. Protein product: CASSFRDRPISGNTIYF.

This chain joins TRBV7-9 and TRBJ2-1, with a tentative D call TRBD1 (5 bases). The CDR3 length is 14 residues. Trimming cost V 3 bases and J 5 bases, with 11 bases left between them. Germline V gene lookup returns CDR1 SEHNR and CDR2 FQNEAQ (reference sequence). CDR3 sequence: CASSFMDTNNEQFF. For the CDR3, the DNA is TGTGCCAGCAGCTTTATGGACACAAACAATGAGCAGTTCTTC. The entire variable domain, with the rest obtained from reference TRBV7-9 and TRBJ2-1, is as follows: DTGVSQNPRHKITKRGQNVTFRCDPISEHNRLYWYRQTLGQGPEFLTYFQNEAQLEKSRLLSDRFSAERPKGSFSTLEIQRTEQGDSAMYLCASSFMDTNNEQFFGPGTRLTVL.

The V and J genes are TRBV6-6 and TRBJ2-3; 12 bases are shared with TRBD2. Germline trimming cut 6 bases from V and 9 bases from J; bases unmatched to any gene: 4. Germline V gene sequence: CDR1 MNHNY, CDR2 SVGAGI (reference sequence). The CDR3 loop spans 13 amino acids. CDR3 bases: TGTGCCAGCAGGGGGACTAGCGGGTCGACGCAGTATTTT. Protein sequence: CASRGTSGSTQYF.

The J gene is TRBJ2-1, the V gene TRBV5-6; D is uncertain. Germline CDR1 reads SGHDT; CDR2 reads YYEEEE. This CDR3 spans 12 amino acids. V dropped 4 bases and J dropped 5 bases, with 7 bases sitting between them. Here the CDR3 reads CASSLLNNEQFF. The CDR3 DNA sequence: TGTGCCAGCAGCCTATTAAACAATGAGCAGTTCTTC. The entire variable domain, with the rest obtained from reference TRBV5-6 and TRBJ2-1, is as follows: DAGVTQSPTHLIKTRGQQVTLRCSPKSGHDTVSWYQQALGQGPQFIFQYYEEEERQRGNFPDRFSGHQFPNYSSELNVNALLLGDSALYLCASSLLNNEQFFGPGTRLTVL.

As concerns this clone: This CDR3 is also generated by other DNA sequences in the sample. The DNA for the CDR3 is TGTGCCAGCAGTTCCGGGACGGGGGGCGCTGGCTACACCTTC. Translating gives CASSSGTGGAGYTF. The rearrangement uses TRBV6-5 and TRBJ1-2, with D possibly matching TRBD1 (6 bases). Germline V gene lookup returns CDR1 MNHEY and CDR2 SVGAGI. Trimming pared 4 bases from V and 7 bases from J, leaving 16 bases between. The CDR3 spans 14 residues.

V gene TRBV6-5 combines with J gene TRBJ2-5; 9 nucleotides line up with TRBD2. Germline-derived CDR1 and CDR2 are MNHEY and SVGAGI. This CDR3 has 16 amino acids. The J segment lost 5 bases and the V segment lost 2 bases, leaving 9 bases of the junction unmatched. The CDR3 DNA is TGTGCCAGCAGTTACCACCTAGCGGGACTCCAGGAGACCCAGTACTTC. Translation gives CASSYHLAGLQETQYF.

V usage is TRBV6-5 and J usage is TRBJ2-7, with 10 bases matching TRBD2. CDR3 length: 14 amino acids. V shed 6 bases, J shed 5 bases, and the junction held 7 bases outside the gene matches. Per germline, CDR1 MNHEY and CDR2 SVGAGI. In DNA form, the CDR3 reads TGTGCCAGCAGCCCTCTAGCGGGAGACAACGAGCAGTACTTC. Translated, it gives CASSPLAGDNEQYF.

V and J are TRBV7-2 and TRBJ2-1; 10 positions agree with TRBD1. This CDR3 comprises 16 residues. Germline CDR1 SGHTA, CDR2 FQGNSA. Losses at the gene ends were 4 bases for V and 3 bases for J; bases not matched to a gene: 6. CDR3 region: CASSSRTGGDYNEQFF. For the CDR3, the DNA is TGTGCCAGCAGCTCCAGGACAGGGGGTGACTACAATGAGCAGTTCTTC. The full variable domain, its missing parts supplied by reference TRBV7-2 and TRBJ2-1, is GAGVSQSPSNKVTEKGKDVELRCDPISGHTALYWYRQSLGQGLEFLIYFQGNSAPDKSGLPSDRFSAERTGGSVSTLTIQRTQQEDSAVYLCASSSRTGGDYNEQFFGPGTRLTVL.

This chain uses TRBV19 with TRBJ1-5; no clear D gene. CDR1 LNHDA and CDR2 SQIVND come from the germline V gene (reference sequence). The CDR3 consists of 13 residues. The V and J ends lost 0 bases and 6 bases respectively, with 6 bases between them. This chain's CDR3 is CASSIDPSQPQHF. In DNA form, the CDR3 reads TGTGCCAGTAGTATAGATCCTAGTCAGCCCCAGCATTTT. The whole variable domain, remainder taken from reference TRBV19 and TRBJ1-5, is DGGITQSPKYLFRKEGQNVTLSCEQNLNHDAMYWYRQDPGQGLRLIYYSQIVNDFQKGDIAEGYSVSREKKESFPLTVTSAQKNPTAFYLCASSIDPSQPQHFGDGTRLSIL.

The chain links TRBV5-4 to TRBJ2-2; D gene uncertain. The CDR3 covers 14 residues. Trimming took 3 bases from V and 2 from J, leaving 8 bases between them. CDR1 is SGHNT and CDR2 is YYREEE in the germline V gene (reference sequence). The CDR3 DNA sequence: TGTGCCAGCAGCTCGACTGGTAACACCGGGGAGCTGTTTTTT. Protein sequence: CASSSTGNTGELFF.

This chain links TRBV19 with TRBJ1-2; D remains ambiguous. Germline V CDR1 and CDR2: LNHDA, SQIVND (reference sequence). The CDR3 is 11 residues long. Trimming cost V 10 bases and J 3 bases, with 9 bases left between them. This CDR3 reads CATQRDYGYTF. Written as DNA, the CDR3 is TGTGCCACCCAGAGGGACTATGGCTACACCTTC. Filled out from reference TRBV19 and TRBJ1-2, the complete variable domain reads DGGITQSPKYLFRKEGQNVTLSCEQNLNHDAMYWYRQDPGQGLRLIYYSQIVNDFQKGDIAEGYSVSREKKESFPLTVTSAQKNPTAFYLCATQRDYGYTFGSGTRLTVV.

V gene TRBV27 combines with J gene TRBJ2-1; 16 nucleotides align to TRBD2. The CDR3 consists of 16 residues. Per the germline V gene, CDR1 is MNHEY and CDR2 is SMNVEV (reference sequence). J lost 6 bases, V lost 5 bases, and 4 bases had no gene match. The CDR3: CASSLGTSGRANEQFF. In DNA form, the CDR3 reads TGTGCCAGCAGTCTAGGGACTAGCGGGAGGGCCAATGAGCAGTTCTTC.

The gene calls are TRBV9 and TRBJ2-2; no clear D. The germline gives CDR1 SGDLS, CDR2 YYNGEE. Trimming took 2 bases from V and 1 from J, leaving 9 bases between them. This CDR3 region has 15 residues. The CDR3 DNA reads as TGTGCCAGCAGCGTGTCCCGACAGAACACCGGGGAGCTGTTTTTT. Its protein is CASSVSRQNTGELFF.

The DNA of the CDR3 is TGCGCCAGCAGCTGGGGACTAGCGGGAGCGCAAAACAATGAGCAGTTCTTC. Amino acids: CASSWGLAGAQNNEQFF. This chain links TRBV5-1 with TRBJ2-1, with 14 nucleotides matching TRBD2. With 3 bases clipped from V and 5 bases from J, the junction kept 7 bases outside the gene matches. Per germline, CDR1 SGHRS and CDR2 YFSETQ. The CDR3 totals 17 residues.

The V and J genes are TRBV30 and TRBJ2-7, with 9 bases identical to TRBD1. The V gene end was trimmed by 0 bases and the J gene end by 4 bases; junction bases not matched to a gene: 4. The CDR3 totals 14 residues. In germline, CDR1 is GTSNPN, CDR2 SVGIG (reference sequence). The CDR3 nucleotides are TGTGCCTGGAGTGTAGGGACAGGGCGATACGAGCAGTACTTC. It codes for CAWSVGTGRYEQYF.

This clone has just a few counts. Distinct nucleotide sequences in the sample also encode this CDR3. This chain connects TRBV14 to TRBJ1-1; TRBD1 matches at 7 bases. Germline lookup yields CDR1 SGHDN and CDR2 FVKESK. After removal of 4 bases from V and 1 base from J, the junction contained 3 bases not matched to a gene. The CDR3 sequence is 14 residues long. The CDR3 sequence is CASSPRQGNTEAFF. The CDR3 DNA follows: TGTGCCAGCAGCCCTAGACAGGGGAACACTGAAGCTTTCTTT.

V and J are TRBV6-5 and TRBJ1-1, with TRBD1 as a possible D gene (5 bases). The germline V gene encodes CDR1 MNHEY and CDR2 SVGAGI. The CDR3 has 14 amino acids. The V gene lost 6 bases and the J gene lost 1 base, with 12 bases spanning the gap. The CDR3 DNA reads TGTGCCAGCAGACCAAGGGGCCCGAACACTGAAGCTTTCTTT. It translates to CASRPRGPNTEAFF.

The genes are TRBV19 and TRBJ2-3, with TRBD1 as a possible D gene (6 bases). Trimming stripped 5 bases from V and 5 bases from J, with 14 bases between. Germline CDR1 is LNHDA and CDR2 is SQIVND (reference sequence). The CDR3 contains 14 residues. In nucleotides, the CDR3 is TGTGCCAGTAGTGCCGACAGGAGTCAAGATACGCAGTATTTT. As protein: CASSADRSQDTQYF.

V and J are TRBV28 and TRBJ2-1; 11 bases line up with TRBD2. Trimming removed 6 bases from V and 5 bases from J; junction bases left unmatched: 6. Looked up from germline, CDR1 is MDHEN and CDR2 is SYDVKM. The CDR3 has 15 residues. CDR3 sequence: CASRDLAGGNNEQFF. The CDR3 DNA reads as TGTGCCAGCAGAGACTTAGCGGGAGGGAACAATGAGCAGTTCTTC.

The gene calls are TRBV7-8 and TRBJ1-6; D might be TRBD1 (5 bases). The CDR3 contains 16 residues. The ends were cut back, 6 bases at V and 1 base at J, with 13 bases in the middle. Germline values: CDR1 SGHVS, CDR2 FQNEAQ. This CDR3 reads CASRVQAGSYNSPLHF. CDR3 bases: TGTGCCAGCAGGGTACAGGCAGGATCCTATAATTCACCCCTCCACTTT.

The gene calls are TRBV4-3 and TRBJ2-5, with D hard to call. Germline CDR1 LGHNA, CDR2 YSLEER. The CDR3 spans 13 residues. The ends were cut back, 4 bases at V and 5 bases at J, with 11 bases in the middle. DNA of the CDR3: TGCGCCAGCAGCCGGTTGGTGGGCGAGACCCAGTACTTC. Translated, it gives CASSRLVGETQYF.

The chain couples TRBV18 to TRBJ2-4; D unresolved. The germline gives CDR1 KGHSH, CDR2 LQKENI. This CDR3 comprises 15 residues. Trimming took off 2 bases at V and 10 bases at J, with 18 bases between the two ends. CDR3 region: CASSPVDSLAVIQYF. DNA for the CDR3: TGTGCCAGCTCACCAGTCGATTCCCTGGCCGTTATTCAGTACTTC.